This T cell receptor (beta chain) was sequenced during a study of T cell responses to AZD1222 COVID-19 vaccine. Notes on the study in general: A rise in Spike-specific TCR breadth and depth followed two AZD1222 doses. Unmutated variant regions are reportedly the target of nearly half of TCRs that are spike-specific.

Germline assignment: CDR1 SGHDT and CDR2 YYEEEE. V was shortened by 2 bases and J by 6 bases, with 11 bases between the two germline ends. This CDR3 is 13 amino acids long. Note on this clone: Its antigen is still unknown.

Here immunoSEQ multiplex PCR was the method, and the copy in TCRdb shows in-frame clones only, minus some. The repertoire holds about 84,000 clones, with 80% to 90% as singletons. This receptor was identified in an adult who received the AZD1222 COVID-19 vaccine. This chain uses TRBV5-6 with TRBJ1-1; D possibly corresponds to TRBD1 (5 bases). This specimen consisted of peripheral blood, obtained 28 days after the second AZD1222 dose. The CDR3 protein is CASSFVGAAEAFF. As DNA, the CDR3 is TGTGCCAGCAGCTTTGTAGGGGCTGCTGAAGCTTTCTTT.